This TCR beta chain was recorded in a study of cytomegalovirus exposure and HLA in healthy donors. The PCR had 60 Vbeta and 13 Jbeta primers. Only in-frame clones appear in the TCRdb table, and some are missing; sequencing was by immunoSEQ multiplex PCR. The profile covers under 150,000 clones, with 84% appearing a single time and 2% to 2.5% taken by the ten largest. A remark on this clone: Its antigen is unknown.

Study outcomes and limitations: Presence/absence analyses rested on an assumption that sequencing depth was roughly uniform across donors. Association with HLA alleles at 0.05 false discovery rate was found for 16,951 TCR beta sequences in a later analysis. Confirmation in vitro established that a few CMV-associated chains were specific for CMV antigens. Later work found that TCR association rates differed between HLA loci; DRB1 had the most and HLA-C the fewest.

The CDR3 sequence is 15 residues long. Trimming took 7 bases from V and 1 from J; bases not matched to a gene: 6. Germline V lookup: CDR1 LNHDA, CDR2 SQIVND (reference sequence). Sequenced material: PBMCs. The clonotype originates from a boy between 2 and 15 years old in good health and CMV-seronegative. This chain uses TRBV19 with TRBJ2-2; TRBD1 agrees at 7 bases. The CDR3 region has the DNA TGTGCCAGTATTCCTAGACAGGGGAACACCGGGGAGCTGTTTTTT. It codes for CASIPRQGNTGELFF.